This T cell receptor beta chain was found in a study of technical replicates of blood from several donors. Sequencing used immunoSEQ multiplex PCR; TCRdb keeps in-frame clones, though not all of them. The table has just over 8,000 clones, roughly 88% seen once. The V segment lost 0 bases and the J segment 4 bases; nucleotides outside the gene matches: 10. Germline V gene lookup returns CDR1 SGHRS and CDR2 YFSETQ. This CDR3 contains 19 residues. Sequencing used PBMCs. The chain has TRBV5-1 and TRBJ2-2, with TRBD2 matching 12 bases. This sequence was found in a human donor in good health. The CDR3 spells CASSLGATSGRIVTGELFF. In nucleotides, the CDR3 is TGCGCCAGCAGCTTGGGAGCGACTAGCGGGAGAATCGTCACCGGGGAGCTGTTTTTT. Variable domain in full (rest from reference TRBV5-1 and TRBJ2-2): KAGVTQTPRYLIKTRGQQVTLSCSPISGHRSVSWYQQTPGQGLQFLFEYFSETQRNKGNFPGRFSGRQFSNSRSEMNVSTLELGDSALYLCASSLGATSGRIVTGELFFGEGSRLTVL.